This TCR beta chain was documented in a study of blood T cell repertoires in COVID-19. For the study at large: The study drew acute and convalescent COVID-19 samples from the United States, Italy and Spain. T cells, B-cell-depleted T cells, or PBMCs provided the cDNA or gDNA that served as material.

The CDR3 sequence is 14 residues long. V was shortened by 7 bases and J by 0 bases, with 11 bases between the two germline ends. Germline V lookup: CDR1 ENHRY, CDR2 SYGVKD. In the authors' methods: Counts of nucleated cells, estimated from reference gene primer amplification, were obtained. Repertoires were generated with immunoSEQ multiplex PCR, while TCRdb's copy carries only in-frame clones and drops some. Clone size and V and J calls were adopted from that table, with D and trimming inferred from the DNA. Of 70,000 or so clones detected, roughly 74% appear once; the ten largest clones hold less than 20%.

Specimen: peripheral blood. The rearrangement joins TRBV10-3 to TRBJ2-3; D perhaps matches TRBD2 (5 bases). The TCR sequence derives from a human donor in a cohort sampled during active COVID-19. Here the CDR3 reads CAITSGGSTDTQYF. The CDR3 nucleotides read TGTGCCATCACCAGTGGCGGGAGCACAGATACGCAGTATTTT.